Reported below is one TCR beta chain. Its matching antigen is unknown. The data belong to a study of shared clonotypes between healthy human individuals. As for the study in general: The donor pool was made up of a couple of women and a few men aged 18 to 49. CD8 memory received one plate per donor, CD8 naive two, CD4 memory three and CD4 naive three.

The trim removed 6 bases at V and 8 bases at J, leaving 13 bases unmatched. Germline CDR1 is MDHEN and CDR2 is SYDVKM. This CDR3 comprises 15 residues. Sequenced by immunoSEQ multiplex PCR; TCRdb stores in-frame clones only, minus some. Counted here are about 1 million clones, approximately 70% occurring once; the ten biggest clones make up around 1.4%. Regarding the study as a whole: Shared clonotypes across all four donors exceeded non-shared ones in generation probability.

Sequenced input: memory CD4+ T cells sorted from blood. The subset is: CD45RA-negative fraction. The sequence was collected from a man between 18 and 29 years old in good health. The V gene is TRBV28, the J gene TRBJ1-2; 9 nucleotides line up with TRBD1. CDR3 sequence reads: CASRETGGRRSGYTF. In nucleotides, the CDR3 is TGTGCCAGCAGGGAAACAGGGGGCCGGCGTTCAGGCTACACCTTC.